Listed below are T cell receptor beta chains from one sample, sequenced in a study of T cell responses to AZD1222 COVID-19 vaccine. Assay: immunoSEQ multiplex PCR; the TCRdb copy retains only in-frame clones and omits some. In the table there are around 150,000 clones, 92% of which are singletons. The starting material was peripheral blood, obtained 28 days after the second AZD1222 dose. Receptors were obtained from an adult who received the AZD1222 COVID-19 vaccine. CDR3s include the opening cysteine and the closing phenylalanine or tryptophan. Fields, in order: clone size, V gene, D gene, J gene, CDR3 protein, CDR3 DNA. D genes are given only for firm matches. Rows may omit the clone size; those that give it use once, few, many or a size class.

clone size: NA; V gene: TRBV27; D gene: NA; J gene: TRBJ2-3; CDR3 protein: CASRAADTDTQYF; CDR3 DNA: TGTGCCAGCAGGGCAGCGGACACAGATACGCAGTATTTT
clone size: NA; V gene: TRBV12-3/TRBV12-4; D gene: NA; J gene: TRBJ1-3; CDR3 protein: CASTYRAGNTIYF; CDR3 DNA: TGTGCCAGCACCTACAGGGCTGGAAACACCATATATTTT
clone size: NA; V gene: TRBV12-3/TRBV12-4; D gene: NA; J gene: TRBJ1-2; CDR3 protein: CASSPRTNDGYTF; CDR3 DNA: TGTGCCAGCAGTCCCCGGACAAACGATGGCTACACCTTC
clone size: NA; V gene: TRBV30; D gene: NA; J gene: TRBJ1-6; CDR3 protein: CAWSIRGRDSSPLHF; CDR3 DNA: TGTGCCTGGAGTATCCGGGGACGGGATAGTTCACCCCTCCACTTT
clone size: NA; V gene: TRBV19; D gene: NA; J gene: TRBJ2-3; CDR3 protein: CASSPLGGVGTQYF; CDR3 DNA: TGTGCCAGTAGTCCACTGGGAGGAGTGGGTACGCAGTATTTT
clone size: NA; V gene: TRBV5-6; D gene: TRBD1; J gene: TRBJ2-3; CDR3 protein: CASSSGTGGRTDTQYF; CDR3 DNA: TGTGCCAGCAGCTCTGGTACAGGGGGCCGGACAGATACGCAGTATTTT
clone size: once; V gene: TRBV15; D gene: NA; J gene: TRBJ1-5; CDR3 protein: CATSREVGSVNQPQHF; CDR3 DNA: TGTGCCACCAGCAGAGAAGTGGGGTCGGTCAATCAGCCCCAGCATTTT
clone size: NA; V gene: TRBV30; D gene: NA; J gene: TRBJ1-2; CDR3 protein: CAWSGTRGDGYTF; CDR3 DNA: TGTGCCTGGAGTGGGACCCGTGGGGACGGCTACACCTTC
clone size: NA; V gene: TRBV6-2/TRBV6-3; D gene: NA; J gene: TRBJ1-5; CDR3 protein: CASSRHRDNNQPQHF; CDR3 DNA: TGTGCCAGCAGCCGCCACCGGGACAACAATCAGCCCCAGCATTTT
clone size: NA; V gene: TRBV7-9; D gene: TRBD2; J gene: TRBJ2-1; CDR3 protein: CASSLPASGGHNEQFF; CDR3 DNA: TGTGCCAGCAGCTTACCGGCCAGCGGGGGGCACAATGAGCAGTTCTTC
clone size: NA; V gene: TRBV7-2; D gene: TRBD1; J gene: TRBJ2-7; CDR3 protein: CASSLLRDRGLGEQYF; CDR3 DNA: TGTGCCAGCAGCTTACTCCGGGACAGGGGGTTGGGGGAGCAGTACTTC
clone size: NA; V gene: TRBV7-9; D gene: TRBD2; J gene: TRBJ2-3; CDR3 protein: CASSSRGGRTDTQYF; CDR3 DNA: TGTGCCAGCAGCTCGCGGGGGGGCCGCACAGATACGCAGTATTTT
clone size: NA; V gene: TRBV6-5; D gene: NA; J gene: TRBJ1-2; CDR3 protein: CASSPTGAGRYGYTF; CDR3 DNA: TGTGCCAGCAGTCCCACCGGGGCAGGCCGATATGGCTACACCTTC
clone size: NA; V gene: TRBV21-1; D gene: NA; J gene: TRBJ2-7; CDR3 protein: CASSPRLAGGRREQYF; CDR3 DNA: TGTGCCAGCAGCCCCCGACTAGCGGGAGGGCGTCGCGAGCAGTACTTC
clone size: NA; V gene: TRBV5-4; D gene: TRBD1; J gene: TRBJ1-1; CDR3 protein: CASRPGTGQNTEAFF; CDR3 DNA: TGTGCCAGCAGGCCCGGGACAGGGCAAAACACTGAAGCTTTCTTT
clone size: NA; V gene: TRBV10-3; D gene: NA; J gene: TRBJ2-3; CDR3 protein: CAIRGTRTSTDTQYF; CDR3 DNA: TGTGCCATCCGCGGGACTCGGACGAGCACAGATACGCAGTATTTT
clone size: few; V gene: TRBV28; D gene: TRBD1; J gene: TRBJ1-1; CDR3 protein: CASSSTGGLYSEAFF; CDR3 DNA: TGTGCCAGCAGTTCCACAGGGGGCTTATACTCTGAAGCTTTCTTT
clone size: NA; V gene: TRBV27; D gene: TRBD2; J gene: TRBJ2-1; CDR3 protein: CASSSGTSGSGEQFF; CDR3 DNA: TGTGCCAGCAGTTCCGGGACTAGCGGGAGTGGTGAGCAGTTCTTC
clone size: NA; V gene: TRBV27; D gene: NA; J gene: TRBJ1-3; CDR3 protein: CASSLSSPGVSGNTIYF; CDR3 DNA: TGTGCCAGCAGTTTATCGAGTCCCGGGGTCTCTGGAAACACCATATATTTT
clone size: NA; V gene: TRBV10-3; D gene: NA; J gene: TRBJ1-1; CDR3 protein: CAISANSPNTEAFF; CDR3 DNA: TGTGCCATCAGTGCCAACAGCCCGAACACTGAAGCTTTCTTT
clone size: NA; V gene: TRBV6-6; D gene: TRBD2; J gene: TRBJ2-5; CDR3 protein: CASSTGGARTQYF; CDR3 DNA: TGTGCCAGCAGCACCGGGGGGGCAAGGACCCAGTACTTC
clone size: NA; V gene: TRBV5-1; D gene: NA; J gene: TRBJ2-6; CDR3 protein: CASSRESSGANVLTF; CDR3 DNA: TGCGCCAGCAGCCGAGAAAGCTCTGGGGCCAACGTCCTGACTTTC
clone size: NA; V gene: TRBV5-1; D gene: TRBD2; J gene: TRBJ2-3; CDR3 protein: CASSLAGTRTDTQYF; CDR3 DNA: TGCGCCAGCAGCTTGGCCGGGACTAGGACAGATACGCAGTATTTT
clone size: once; V gene: TRBV6-2/TRBV6-3; D gene: NA; J gene: TRBJ1-6; CDR3 protein: CASSYVQDSPLHF; CDR3 DNA: TGTGCCAGCAGTTACGTCCAGGATTCACCCCTCCACTTT
clone size: NA; V gene: TRBV5-1; D gene: TRBD1; J gene: TRBJ2-1; CDR3 protein: CASSYGQGQYNEQFF; CDR3 DNA: TGCGCCAGCAGCTACGGACAGGGTCAGTACAATGAGCAGTTCTTC
clone size: NA; V gene: TRBV7-9; D gene: TRBD1; J gene: TRBJ2-1; CDR3 protein: CASSLEWTGDNEQFF; CDR3 DNA: TGTGCCAGCAGCCTTGAGTGGACAGGGGACAATGAGCAGTTCTTC
clone size: once; V gene: TRBV6-2/TRBV6-3; D gene: NA; J gene: TRBJ1-1; CDR3 protein: CASSYGELRNTEAFF; CDR3 DNA: TGTGCCAGCAGTTACGGGGAACTTAGGAACACTGAAGCTTTCTTT
clone size: NA; V gene: TRBV4-1; D gene: NA; J gene: TRBJ1-1; CDR3 protein: CASSQVHTIEAFF; CDR3 DNA: TGCGCCAGCAGCCAAGTTCACACCATTGAAGCTTTCTTT
clone size: NA; V gene: TRBV4-1; D gene: NA; J gene: TRBJ1-5; CDR3 protein: CASSQAGGLNQPQHF; CDR3 DNA: TGCGCCAGCAGCCAAGCTGGGGGACTCAATCAGCCCCAGCATTTT
clone size: NA; V gene: TRBV21-1; D gene: NA; J gene: TRBJ1-2; CDR3 protein: CASSKAGQEATDYGYTF; CDR3 DNA: TGTGCCAGCAGCAAAGCGGGACAGGAGGCTACAGACTATGGCTACACCTTC
clone size: NA; V gene: TRBV19; D gene: NA; J gene: TRBJ2-3; CDR3 protein: CASSRGIWGGPDTQYF; CDR3 DNA: TGTGCCAGTAGCCGGGGGATATGGGGAGGTCCAGATACGCAGTATTTT
clone size: NA; V gene: TRBV28; D gene: NA; J gene: TRBJ1-4; CDR3 protein: CASSLLGGLSEKLFF; CDR3 DNA: TGTGCCAGCAGTTTATTGGGGGGGTTGAGCGAAAAACTGTTTTTT
clone size: NA; V gene: TRBV5-1; D gene: TRBD1; J gene: TRBJ1-1; CDR3 protein: CASSSGQGSTEAFF; CDR3 DNA: TGCGCCAGCAGCTCAGGACAGGGAAGTACTGAAGCTTTCTTT
clone size: NA; V gene: TRBV4-1; D gene: NA; J gene: TRBJ1-2; CDR3 protein: CASSQDSHAGMGYTF; CDR3 DNA: TGCGCCAGCAGCCAAGATTCCCACGCTGGGATGGGCTACACCTTC
clone size: once; V gene: TRBV30; D gene: NA; J gene: TRBJ2-1; CDR3 protein: CAWSVKSHLHNEQFF; CDR3 DNA: TGTGCCTGGAGTGTAAAGTCCCACCTCCACAATGAGCAGTTCTTC
clone size: NA; V gene: TRBV9; D gene: NA; J gene: TRBJ1-2; CDR3 protein: CASSGPGSSGYTF; CDR3 DNA: TGTGCCAGCAGCGGCCCTGGCTCTTCGGGCTACACCTTC
clone size: NA; V gene: TRBV7-2; D gene: TRBD1; J gene: TRBJ1-6; CDR3 protein: CASSFGTDYSSYNSPLHF; CDR3 DNA: TGTGCCAGCAGCTTCGGGACAGATTATAGCTCCTATAATTCACCCCTCCACTTT
clone size: once; V gene: TRBV2; D gene: NA; J gene: TRBJ1-5; CDR3 protein: CASSEEIKTQPQHF; CDR3 DNA: TGTGCCAGCAGTGAAGAAATAAAAACTCAGCCCCAGCATTTT
clone size: NA; V gene: TRBV25-1; D gene: NA; J gene: TRBJ1-3; CDR3 protein: CASRQVSGNTIYF; CDR3 DNA: TGTGCCAGCAGACAAGTCTCTGGAAACACCATATATTTT
clone size: NA; V gene: TRBV15; D gene: TRBD1; J gene: TRBJ1-4; CDR3 protein: CATSREQGSNEKLFF; CDR3 DNA: TGTGCCACCAGCAGAGAACAGGGGTCTAATGAAAAACTGTTTTTT
clone size: once; V gene: TRBV7-9; D gene: TRBD1; J gene: TRBJ2-7; CDR3 protein: CASSSRGTGAYYEQYF; CDR3 DNA: TGTGCCAGCAGCTCTAGGGGGACAGGCGCTTACTACGAGCAGTACTTC
clone size: once; V gene: TRBV28; D gene: TRBD1; J gene: TRBJ1-2; CDR3 protein: CASNLRDSHYGYTF; CDR3 DNA: TGTGCCAGCAATCTCCGGGACAGCCACTATGGCTACACCTTC
clone size: NA; V gene: TRBV12-3/TRBV12-4; D gene: NA; J gene: TRBJ1-1; CDR3 protein: CASGGFLEAFF; CDR3 DNA: TGTGCCAGCGGGGGGTTTCTTGAAGCTTTCTTT
clone size: NA; V gene: TRBV2; D gene: NA; J gene: TRBJ1-1; CDR3 protein: CASRSGNSNTEAFF; CDR3 DNA: TGTGCCAGCAGATCTGGGAACTCGAACACTGAAGCTTTCTTT
clone size: NA; V gene: TRBV5-1; D gene: NA; J gene: TRBJ2-3; CDR3 protein: CASSWGAGASTDTQYF; CDR3 DNA: TGCGCCAGCAGCTGGGGGGCGGGTGCTAGCACAGATACGCAGTATTTT
clone size: NA; V gene: TRBV7-9; D gene: TRBD1; J gene: TRBJ2-2; CDR3 protein: CERGGQPTTNTGELFF; CDR3 DNA: TGTGAAAGAGGGGGCCAACCTACGACGAACACCGGGGAGCTGTTTTTT
clone size: NA; V gene: TRBV2; D gene: NA; J gene: TRBJ1-6; CDR3 protein: CASIFQGVHNSPLHF; CDR3 DNA: TGTGCCAGCATTTTCCAAGGGGTCCATAATTCACCCCTCCACTTT
clone size: NA; V gene: TRBV15; D gene: TRBD1; J gene: TRBJ2-7; CDR3 protein: CATSTGQGVYEQYF; CDR3 DNA: TGTGCCACCAGCACCGGACAGGGGGTTTACGAGCAGTACTTC
clone size: NA; V gene: TRBV7-9; D gene: NA; J gene: TRBJ2-7; CDR3 protein: CASSDNSYEQYF; CDR3 DNA: TGTGCCAGCAGCGATAACTCGTACGAGCAGTACTTC
clone size: NA; V gene: TRBV4-1; D gene: NA; J gene: TRBJ2-1; CDR3 protein: CASSPAYRVGGGTDNEQFF; CDR3 DNA: TGCGCCAGCAGCCCTGCCTACAGGGTAGGGGGAGGGACGGACAATGAGCAGTTCTTC
clone size: NA; V gene: TRBV5-4; D gene: NA; J gene: TRBJ1-6; CDR3 protein: CASSSGGRLVNSPLHF; CDR3 DNA: TGTGCCAGCAGCTCTGGTGGCCGGCTAGTGAATTCACCCCTCCACTTT
clone size: NA; V gene: TRBV30; D gene: NA; J gene: TRBJ1-5; CDR3 protein: CAWSTTDLRQPQHF; CDR3 DNA: TGTGCCTGGAGCACGACAGATCTCCGACAGCCCCAGCATTTT
clone size: NA; V gene: TRBV27; D gene: TRBD1; J gene: TRBJ2-7; CDR3 protein: CASSYLGTGQYEQYF; CDR3 DNA: TGTGCCAGCAGTTACCTCGGGACAGGGCAGTACGAGCAGTACTTC
clone size: once; V gene: TRBV5-6; D gene: NA; J gene: TRBJ1-2; CDR3 protein: CASSFNRANYGYTF; CDR3 DNA: TGTGCCAGCAGCTTTAATAGGGCCAACTATGGCTACACCTTC
clone size: NA; V gene: TRBV6-5; D gene: NA; J gene: TRBJ2-7; CDR3 protein: CASGSTPYEQYF; CDR3 DNA: TGTGCCAGCGGGTCCACCCCCTACGAGCAGTACTTC
clone size: NA; V gene: TRBV11-2; D gene: TRBD1; J gene: TRBJ2-7; CDR3 protein: CASSGDRGTSYEQYF; CDR3 DNA: TGTGCCAGCAGCGGGGACAGGGGGACCTCCTACGAGCAGTACTTC
clone size: NA; V gene: TRBV19; D gene: NA; J gene: TRBJ1-4; CDR3 protein: CASRPATNEKLFF; CDR3 DNA: TGTGCCAGTCGGCCCGCAACTAATGAAAAACTGTTTTTT
clone size: NA; V gene: TRBV28; D gene: NA; J gene: TRBJ2-7; CDR3 protein: CASSPLDGRGDYEQYF; CDR3 DNA: TGTGCCAGCAGTCCCCTAGATGGGAGGGGGGACTACGAGCAGTACTTC